Listed below are T cell receptor beta chains from one sample, sequenced in a study of cytomegalovirus exposure and HLA in healthy donors. Sequencing was performed with immunoSEQ multiplex PCR; in TCRdb, only in-frame clones are kept and a portion is missing. The data contain around 130,000 clones, about four fifths of them singletons. The sequenced sample was PBMCs. Receptor source: a man under 40 in good health and CMV-seronegative. CDR3s include the opening cysteine and the closing phenylalanine or tryptophan. Each record gives: V gene, CDR3 length, D gene, clone size, J gene, CDR3 DNA, CDR3 protein. The D gene is left open where the match is weak. Not all rows give a size; the values are once, few, many and, for expanded clones, a class.

>TRBV29-1|14|TRBD2|-|TRBJ2-3
TGCAGCGGAGGGACTAGCGGGAGCACAGATACGCAGTATTTT
CSGGTSGSTDTQYF
>TRBV19|13|-|-|TRBJ1-1
TGTGCCAGTAGTATAGATCGGAACACTGAAGCTTTCTTT
CASSIDRNTEAFF
>TRBV10-3|12|-|-|TRBJ2-2
TGTGCCATCAAGGCTAGCACCGGGGAGCTGTTTTTT
CAIKASTGELFF
>TRBV5-8|13|-|-|TRBJ2-2
TGTGCCACCGACAGTTTTAACACCGGGGAGCTGTTTTTT
CATDSFNTGELFF
>TRBV5-1|15|TRBD1|once|TRBJ1-1
TGCGCCAGCAGCGCGGACAGGGGGACCGCCGCGGGAGCTTTCTTT
CASSADRGTAAGAFF
>TRBV5-1|16|-|-|TRBJ2-5
TGCGCCAGCAGCTTGGCCGGTGGGAGCGTCCCTGAAACCCAGTACTTC
CASSLAGGSVPETQYF
>TRBV5-1|19|-|-|TRBJ1-6
TGCGCCAGCAGCTTGGGGCGTGCAGGGGTTAGCTCCTATAATTCACCCCTCCACTTT
CASSLGRAGVSSYNSPLHF
>TRBV4-3|13|-|-|TRBJ1-2
TGCGCCAGCAGCCAAGATTCGTCGGATGGCTACACCTTC
CASSQDSSDGYTF
>TRBV7-9|15|TRBD1|-|TRBJ2-2
TGTGCCAGCAGCTTATTAAGGGGGCGAGGCGGGGAGCTGTTTTTT
CASSLLRGRGGELFF
>TRBV7-9|17|-|-|TRBJ2-3
TGTGCCAGCAGCTCGAGGACAGAACTCACTAGCACAGATACGCAGTATTTT
CASSSRTELTSTDTQYF
>TRBV10-3|14|TRBD2|-|TRBJ2-1
TGTGCCATCAGAGAGCGGGAGGACTACAATGAGCAGTTCTTC
CAIREREDYNEQFF
>TRBV6-1|15|TRBD1|-|TRBJ1-2
TGTGCCAGCAGTGAAGGGACAGGGGGAGGGTATGGCTACACCTTC
CASSEGTGGGYGYTF
>TRBV6-5|13|-|-|TRBJ1-1
TGTGCCAGCAGTCCCGCCCCAGGGACTGAAGCTTTCTTT
CASSPAPGTEAFF
>TRBV7-8|15|TRBD2|-|TRBJ2-1
TGTGCCAGCAGCTTAGAGGGACTAGTTTCCAATGAGCAGTTCTTC
CASSLEGLVSNEQFF
>TRBV10-3|16|-|few|TRBJ1-5
TGTGCCATCAGTGCGGGTCTATTCAATAGCAATCAGCCCCAGCATTTT
CAISAGLFNSNQPQHF
>TRBV6-6|14|-|-|TRBJ1-5
TGTGCCAGCAGTTACCAGAATAGCAATCAGCCCCAGCATTTT
CASSYQNSNQPQHF
>TRBV5-1|15|-|-|TRBJ1-2
TGCGCCAGCAGCCCTCTTCACGGGAACGGGTATGGCTACACCTTC
CASSPLHGNGYGYTF
>TRBV2|16|-|-|TRBJ2-6
TGTGCCAGCAGAGACCCACAGGGTGGTGGGGCCAACGTCCTGACTTTC
CASRDPQGGGANVLTF
>TRBV2|14|-|once|TRBJ2-7
TGTGCCAGCAGTGAATTTGTCCCATCCTACGAGCAGTACTTC
CASSEFVPSYEQYF
>TRBV5-1|13|TRBD1|-|TRBJ1-1
TGCGCCAGCAGCATCGGACAGGGGTTTTTGGCTTTCTTT
CASSIGQGFLAFF
>TRBV27|14|-|-|TRBJ1-2
TGTGCCAGCAGTCCCTCGGAGGGGTTCTATGGCTACACCTTC
CASSPSEGFYGYTF
>TRBV7-9|15|-|-|TRBJ2-1
TGTGCCAGCAGCTTTCTTGGGGCCCGTCACAATGAGCAGTTCTTC
CASSFLGARHNEQFF
>TRBV6-5|14|TRBD1|few|TRBJ2-5
TGTGCCAGCAGTTACTTCCAGGGGGATGAGACCCAGTACTTC
CASSYFQGDETQYF
>TRBV13|16|-|-|TRBJ1-6
TGTGCCAGCAGCTTAGGCTTGGCCTCCTATAATTCACCCCTCCACTTT
CASSLGLASYNSPLHF
>TRBV10-1|14|-|few|TRBJ2-7
TGCGCCAGCAGTGACCAGACAGGAAACTACGAGCAGTACTTC
CASSDQTGNYEQYF
>TRBV7-2|14|-|-|TRBJ1-2
TGTGCCAGCAGCCCCGGACTGTCCCCATATGGCTACACCTTC
CASSPGLSPYGYTF
>TRBV2|14|-|-|TRBJ1-3
TGTGCCAGCATTCGGGAGAGCGGTGGAAACACCATATATTTT
CASIRESGGNTIYF
>TRBV5-1|15|TRBD1|-|TRBJ2-3
TGCGCCAGCAGCTTGGTGGGACAGACCACAGATACGCAGTATTTT
CASSLVGQTTDTQYF
>TRBV4-2|18|-|-|TRBJ2-7
TGTGCCAGCAGCCAAGATTGGGCCCGGCTAGCCAACTCCTACGAGCAGTACTTC
CASSQDWARLANSYEQYF
>TRBV7-2|15|-|-|TRBJ2-7
TGTGCCAGCAGTGGAAGGGGGGGGGAGGGCTACGAGCAGTACTTC
CASSGRGGEGYEQYF
>TRBV10-1|12|-|-|TRBJ1-2
TGCGCCAGCAGAGAGCGGAACTATGGCTACACCTTC
CASRERNYGYTF
>TRBV5-3|17|TRBD2|-|TRBJ2-7
TGTGCCAGAAGCCGCCATTATCTAGCGGGAGTTAACGGCGAGCAGTACTTC
CARSRHYLAGVNGEQYF
>TRBV27|13|-|-|TRBJ2-3
TGTGCCAGCAGTGCATACAACACAGATACGCAGTATTTT
CASSAYNTDTQYF
>TRBV9|14|-|-|TRBJ1-1
TGTGCCAGCAGCCAGGAAGGAGGCTACACTGAAGCTTTCTTT
CASSQEGGYTEAFF
>TRBV2|14|TRBD1|-|TRBJ2-7
TGTGCCAGCAGCACGGGGGACAGGCTCTACGAGCAGTACTTC
CASSTGDRLYEQYF
>TRBV4-1|16|-|few|TRBJ1-1
TGCGCCAGCACCCTTCGTTGGGGGGAGGGGCGCGCTGAAGCTTTCTTT
CASTLRWGEGRAEAFF
>TRBV15|17|TRBD2|-|TRBJ2-3
TGTGCCACCAGCAGAGATCTCGCGGGAGCGGGCACAGATACGCAGTATTTT
CATSRDLAGAGTDTQYF
>TRBV7-2|15|-|-|TRBJ2-1
TGTGCCAGCAGCTTAGCGGGGGCCTTATACAATGAGCAGTTCTTC
CASSLAGALYNEQFF
>TRBV4-1|14|-|-|TRBJ1-2
TGCGCCAGCAGCCCGATGACAGGACAATATGGCTACACCTTC
CASSPMTGQYGYTF
>TRBV10-3|14|-|-|TRBJ2-5
TGTGCCATCAGTGGCGGCGGTTTTCAAGAGACCCAGTACTTC
CAISGGGFQETQYF
>TRBV5-1|14|TRBD2|-|TRBJ2-1
TGCGCCAGCAGCTTATACGGGGGGGTCAATGAGCAGTTCTTC
CASSLYGGVNEQFF
>TRBV10-3|12|-|-|TRBJ2-7
TGTGCCATCAGTGGCAGGGGGGACGAGCAGTACTTC
CAISGRGDEQYF
>TRBV28|13|TRBD1|-|TRBJ1-1
TGTGCCACTTACAGGGGGTTAAACACTGAAGCTTTCTTT
CATYRGLNTEAFF
>TRBV10-3|16|TRBD2|-|TRBJ2-7
TGTGCCATCAGTGATGCAGCGGGGGGTTCCACCTACGAGCAGTACTTC
CAISDAAGGSTYEQYF
>TRBV19|16|-|-|TRBJ1-3
TGTGCCAGTAGTATAGGCGGGGGCCGCCGTGGAAACACCATATATTTT
CASSIGGGRRGNTIYF
>TRBV7-8|17|-|-|TRBJ2-7
TGTGCCAGCAGCATTAAGCCGGTGGACAGGGAGGGATGGCAGCAGTACTTC
CASSIKPVDREGWQQYF
>TRBV7-2|16|-|-|TRBJ2-7
TGTGCCAGCAGCTTAGGAATCCAGCGGCCATCCTACGAGCAGTACTTC
CASSLGIQRPSYEQYF